This TCR beta chain derives from a study of blood T cells in healthy people across ages. Points from the study as a whole: Any conclusive comparison of naive versus antigen-experienced cells was prevented by using unsorted PBMCs. Higher diversity and more naive CD4+ cells were features of long-lived donors, compared to aged donors.

Together with a sample-barcoded 5' primer, a J-beta primer mix was included in a second PCR lasting roughly 6 to 12 cycles. MiXCR, run by TCRdb on the 5' RACE reads, gives a single entry per CDR3 protein. Of about 800,000 distinct CDR3 sequences listed, 55% to 70% are singletons. As concerns this clonotype: Its cognate antigen is unknown.

The CDR3 runs to 11 residues. Each donor was a healthy Caucasian individual from Russia, aged roughly 6 to 95. Donors each provided about 10 milliliters of peripheral blood. The specimen was blood. This chain links TRBV21-1 with TRBJ2-5. TRBV21-1 is a documented pseudogene. The clonotype originates from a man under 40 in good health. The CDR3 loop is CARYTQETQYF. CDR3 in DNA: TGTGCCAGGTACACGCAAGAGACCCAGTACTTC.